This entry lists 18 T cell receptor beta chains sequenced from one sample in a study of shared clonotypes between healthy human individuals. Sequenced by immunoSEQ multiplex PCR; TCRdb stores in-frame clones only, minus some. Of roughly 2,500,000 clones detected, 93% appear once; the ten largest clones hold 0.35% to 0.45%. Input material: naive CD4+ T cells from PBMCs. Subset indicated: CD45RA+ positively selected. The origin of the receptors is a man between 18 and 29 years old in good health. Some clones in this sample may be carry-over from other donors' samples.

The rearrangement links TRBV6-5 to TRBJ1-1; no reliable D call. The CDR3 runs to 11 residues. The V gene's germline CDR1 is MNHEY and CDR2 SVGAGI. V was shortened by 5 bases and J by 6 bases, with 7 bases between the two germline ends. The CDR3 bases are TGTGCCAGCAGTCCGGAATCTGAAGCTTTCTTT. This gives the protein CASSPESEAFF.

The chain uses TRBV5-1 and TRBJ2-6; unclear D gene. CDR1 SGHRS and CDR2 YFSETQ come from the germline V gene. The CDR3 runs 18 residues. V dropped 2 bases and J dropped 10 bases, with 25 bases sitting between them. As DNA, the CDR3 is TGCGCCAGCAGCTTCCGACTCGATTCGACGGCTGGCTCAAACGTCCTGACTTTC. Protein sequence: CASSFRLDSTAGSNVLTF.

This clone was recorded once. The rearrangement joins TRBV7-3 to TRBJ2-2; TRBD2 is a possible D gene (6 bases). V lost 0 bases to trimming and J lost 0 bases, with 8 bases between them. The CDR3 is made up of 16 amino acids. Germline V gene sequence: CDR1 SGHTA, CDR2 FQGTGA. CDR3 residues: CASSLTGTPNTGELFF. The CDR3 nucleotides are TGTGCCAGCAGCTTAACCGGGACTCCGAACACCGGGGAGCTGTTTTTT. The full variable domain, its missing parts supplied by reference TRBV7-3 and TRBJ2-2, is GAGVSQTPSNKVTEKGKYVELRCDPISGHTALYWYRQSLGQGPEFLIYFQGTGAADDSGLPNDRFFAVRPEGSVSTLKIQRTERGDSAVYLCASSLTGTPNTGELFFGEGSRLTVL.

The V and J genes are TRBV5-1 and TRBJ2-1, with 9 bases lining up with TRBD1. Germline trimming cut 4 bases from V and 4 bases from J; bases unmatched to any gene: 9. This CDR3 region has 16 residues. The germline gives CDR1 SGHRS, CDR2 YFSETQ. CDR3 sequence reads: CASSTRDRAKYNEQFF. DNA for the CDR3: TGCGCCAGCAGCACCCGGGACAGGGCCAAATACAATGAGCAGTTCTTC.

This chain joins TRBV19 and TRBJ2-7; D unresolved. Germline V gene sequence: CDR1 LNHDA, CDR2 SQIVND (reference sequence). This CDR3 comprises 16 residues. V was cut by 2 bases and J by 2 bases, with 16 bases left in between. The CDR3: CASSISRGLSPYEQYF. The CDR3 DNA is TGTGCCAGTAGTATAAGCCGCGGCCTATCTCCCTACGAGCAGTACTTC.

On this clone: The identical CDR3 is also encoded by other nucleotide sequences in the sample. CDR3 nucleotide sequence: TGCGCCAGCAGCTTATTACCGGGATCCTCCTACAATGAGCAGTTCTTC. Its protein is CASSLLPGSSYNEQFF. J is TRBJ2-1 and V is TRBV5-1; D perhaps matches TRBD2 (5 bases). CDR1 and CDR2 (germline): SGHRS, YFSETQ. V was trimmed by 2 bases and J by 0 bases, leaving 12 bases between them. The CDR3 has 16 residues.

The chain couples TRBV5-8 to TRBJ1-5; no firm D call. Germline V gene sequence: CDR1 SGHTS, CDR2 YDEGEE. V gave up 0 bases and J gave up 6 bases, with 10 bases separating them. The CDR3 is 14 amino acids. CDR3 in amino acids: CASSLVNGVQPQHF. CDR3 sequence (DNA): TGTGCCAGCAGCTTGGTAAACGGGGTTCAGCCCCAGCATTTT.

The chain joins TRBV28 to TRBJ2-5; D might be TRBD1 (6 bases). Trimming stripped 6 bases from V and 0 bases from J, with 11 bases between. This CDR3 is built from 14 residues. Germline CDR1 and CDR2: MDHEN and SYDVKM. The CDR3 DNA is TGTGCCAGCAGAGAGGGACACCACCAAGAGACCCAGTACTTC. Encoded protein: CASREGHHQETQYF.

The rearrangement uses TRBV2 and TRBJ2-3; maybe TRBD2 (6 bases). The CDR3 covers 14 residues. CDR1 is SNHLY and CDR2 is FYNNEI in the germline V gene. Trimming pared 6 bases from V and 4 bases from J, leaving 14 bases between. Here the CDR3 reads CASRAGLSADTQYF. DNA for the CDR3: TGTGCCAGCAGAGCGGGCCTCTCGGCAGATACGCAGTATTTT.

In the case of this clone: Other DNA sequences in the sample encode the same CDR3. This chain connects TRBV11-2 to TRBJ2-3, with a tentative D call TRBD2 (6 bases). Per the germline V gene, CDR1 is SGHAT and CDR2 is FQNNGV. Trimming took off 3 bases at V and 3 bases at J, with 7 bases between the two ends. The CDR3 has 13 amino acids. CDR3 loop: CASSLGGTDTQYF. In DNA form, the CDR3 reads TGTGCCAGCAGCTTGGGGGGTACAGATACGCAGTATTTT.

In DNA form, the CDR3 reads TGCGCCAGCAGCCAAGCCTCTTGGGCTAATGAAAAACTGTTTTTT. This translates into CASSQASWANEKLFF. The chain recombines TRBV4-1 with TRBJ1-4, with D uncertain. Germline loops: CDR1 MGHRA, CDR2 YSYEKL. The CDR3 length is 15 residues. With 1 base removed from V and 3 bases from J, the gap between germline ends came to 9 bases.

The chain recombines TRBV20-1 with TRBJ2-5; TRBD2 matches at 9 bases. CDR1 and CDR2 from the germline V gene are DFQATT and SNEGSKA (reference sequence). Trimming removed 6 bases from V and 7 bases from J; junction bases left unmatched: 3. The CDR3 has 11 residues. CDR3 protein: CSAFSGRTQYF. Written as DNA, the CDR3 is TGCAGTGCCTTTAGCGGGAGGACCCAGTACTTC.

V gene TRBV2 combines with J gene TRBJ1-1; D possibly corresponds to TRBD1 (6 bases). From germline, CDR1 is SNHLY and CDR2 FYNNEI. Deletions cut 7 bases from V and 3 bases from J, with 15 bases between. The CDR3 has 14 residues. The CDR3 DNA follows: TGTGCCAGCATAACAGGGCTGCGGGACACTGAAGCTTTCTTT. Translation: CASITGLRDTEAFF.

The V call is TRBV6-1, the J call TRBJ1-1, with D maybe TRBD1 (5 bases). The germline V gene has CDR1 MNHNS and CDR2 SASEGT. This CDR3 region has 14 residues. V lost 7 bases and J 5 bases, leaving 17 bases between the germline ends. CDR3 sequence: CASTLSRGETEAFF. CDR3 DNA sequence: TGTGCCAGCACCCTCTCCCGGGGGGAAACTGAAGCTTTCTTT.

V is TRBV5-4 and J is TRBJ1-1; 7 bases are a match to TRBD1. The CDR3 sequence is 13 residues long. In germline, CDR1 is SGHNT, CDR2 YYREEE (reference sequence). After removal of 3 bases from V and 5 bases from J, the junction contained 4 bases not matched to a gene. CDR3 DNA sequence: TGTGCCAGCAGCTCACAGGGGTGGACTGAAGCTTTCTTT. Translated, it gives CASSSQGWTEAFF.

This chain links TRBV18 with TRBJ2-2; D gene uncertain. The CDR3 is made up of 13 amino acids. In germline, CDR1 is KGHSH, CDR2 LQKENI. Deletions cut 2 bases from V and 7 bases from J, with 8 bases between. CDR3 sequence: CASSPTAFGELFF. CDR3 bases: TGTGCCAGCTCACCAACTGCATTCGGGGAGCTGTTTTTT.

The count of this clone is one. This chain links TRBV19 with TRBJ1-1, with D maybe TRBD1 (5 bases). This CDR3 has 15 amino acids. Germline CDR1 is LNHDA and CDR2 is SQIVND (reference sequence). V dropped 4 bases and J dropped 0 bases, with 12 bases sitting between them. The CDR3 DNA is TGTGCCAGTAGTACTCAGACAGCAATGAACACTGAAGCTTTCTTT. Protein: CASSTQTAMNTEAFF. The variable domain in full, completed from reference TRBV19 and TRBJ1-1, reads DGGITQSPKYLFRKEGQNVTLSCEQNLNHDAMYWYRQDPGQGLRLIYYSQIVNDFQKGDIAEGYSVSREKKESFPLTVTSAQKNPTAFYLCASSTQTAMNTEAFFGQGTRLTVV.

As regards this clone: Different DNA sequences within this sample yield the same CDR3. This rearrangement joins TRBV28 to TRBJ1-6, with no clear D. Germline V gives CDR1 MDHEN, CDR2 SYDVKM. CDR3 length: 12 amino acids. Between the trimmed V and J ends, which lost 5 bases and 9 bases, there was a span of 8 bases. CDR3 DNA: TGTGCCAGCAGTAGCCCAAGTTCACCCCTCCACTTT. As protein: CASSSPSSPLHF.